Below, one T cell receptor beta chain is given with its context. A TCRbeta library incorporating unique molecular identifiers was prepared. One entry per CDR3 protein results from TCRdb running MiXCR on the PCR reads. The sample lists 640,000 or so distinct CDR3 sequences, around 16% occurring once. Looked up from germline, CDR1 is SGHRS and CDR2 is YFSETQ. This CDR3 region has 16 residues. V was clipped by 0 bases and J by 0 bases, with 10 bases between them. The sample originates from a study of T-cell reconstitution after alpha-beta-depleted transplantation in children. The clonotype comes from a human donor who donated a stem cell graft to a child with acute myeloid leukemia. This specimen was PBMCs from the stem cell graft donor, taken from the stem cell graft. The chain links TRBV5-1 to TRBJ2-1; no firm D call. The chain's CDR3 is CASSLVRLSSYNEQFF. CDR3 nucleotide sequence: TGCGCCAGCAGCTTGGTGCGTCTGAGCTCCTACAATGAGCAGTTCTTC.